A single sample is the source of the 21 T cell receptor beta chains below, sequenced in a study of blood T cell repertoires in COVID-19. Only in-frame clones appear in the TCRdb table, and some are missing; sequencing was by immunoSEQ multiplex PCR. The profile shows 200,000 to 250,000 clones, 85% to 90% of them singletons. Sequenced: peripheral blood. The origin of the receptors is a woman aged 55-75 years with acute or convalescent COVID-19.

This chain connects TRBV15 to TRBJ1-5; unclear D gene. Germline CDR1 LNHNV, CDR2 YYDKDF (reference sequence). The V and J ends lost 0 bases and 2 bases respectively, with 11 bases between them. The CDR3 covers 16 residues. CDR3 loop: CATSRDLRSGNQPQHF. CDR3 DNA sequence: TGTGCCACCAGCAGAGATCTGAGGAGTGGCAATCAGCCCCAGCATTTT.

The chain combines TRBV6-5 with TRBJ1-1, with TRBD1 matching 10 bases. V shed 6 bases and J 7 bases; nucleotides not matched to a gene: 8. CDR3 size: 14 residues. The germline gives CDR1 MNHEY, CDR2 SVGAGI. CDR3 sequence: CASRPDRGQVEAFF. DNA for the CDR3: TGTGCCAGCAGGCCCGACAGGGGGCAGGTTGAAGCTTTCTTT.

This clone was observed a handful of times. V usage is TRBV5-1 and J usage is TRBJ1-1, with D possibly TRBD1 on 6 matching bases. The CDR3 covers 16 residues. The V end was cut by 0 bases, the J end by 4 bases, with 16 bases between. Germline CDR1 and CDR2: SGHRS and YFSETQ. CDR3 region: CASSLAGQGLGTEAFF. The CDR3 DNA follows: TGCGCCAGCAGCTTGGCCGGGCAGGGGCTTGGCACTGAAGCTTTCTTT.

The chain combines TRBV6-5 with TRBJ1-2; 8 nucleotides align to TRBD1. V shed 7 bases, J shed 5 bases, and the junction held 3 bases outside the gene matches. Germline V lookup: CDR1 MNHEY, CDR2 SVGAGI. The CDR3 has 12 residues. The CDR3 loop is CASNTGGYGYTF. The CDR3 DNA reads TGTGCCAGCAATACAGGGGGATATGGCTACACCTTC.

The chain employs TRBV19 and TRBJ2-3; TRBD1 agrees at 8 bases. Germline V gives CDR1 LNHDA, CDR2 SQIVND (reference sequence). Germline trimming cut 3 bases from V and 2 bases from J; bases unmatched to any gene: 10. The CDR3 loop spans 17 amino acids. In nucleotides, the CDR3 is TGTGCCAGTAGTATTAGTGCAGGGGGCTTTGACACAGATACGCAGTATTTT. Translated: CASSISAGGFDTDTQYF.

The chain uses TRBV5-1 and TRBJ1-3; TRBD1 might be the D (5 bases). The CDR3 covers 15 residues. Per germline, CDR1 SGHRS and CDR2 YFSETQ. The V end lost 5 bases, the J end lost 0 bases, and 12 bases lay between the germline ends. For the CDR3, the DNA is TGCGCCAGCAGGGGGACGGGGGGCTCTGGAAACACCATATATTTT. This sequence encodes CASRGTGGSGNTIYF. Full variable domain (outside the CDR3, taken from reference TRBV5-1 and TRBJ1-3): KAGVTQTPRYLIKTRGQQVTLSCSPISGHRSVSWYQQTPGQGLQFLFEYFSETQRNKGNFPGRFSGRQFSNSRSEMNVSTLELGDSALYLCASRGTGGSGNTIYFGEGSWLTVV.

This chain joins TRBV7-9 and TRBJ1-1; D is perhaps TRBD1 (5 bases). V lost 5 bases and J 1 base, leaving 8 bases between the germline ends. The CDR3 runs 13 residues. The germline CDR1 and CDR2 sequences are SEHNR and FQNEAQ (reference sequence). The CDR3 nucleotides are TGTGCCAGCAGCCTCGACAGGAACACTGAAGCTTTCTTT. It codes for CASSLDRNTEAFF.

This clone was detected a few times. The V and J genes are TRBV29-1 and TRBJ2-7; tentative D call: TRBD2 (6 bases). Germline assignment: CDR1 SQVTM and CDR2 ANQGSEA. The V gene lost 5 bases and the J gene lost 6 bases, with 17 bases spanning the gap. The CDR3 loop spans 13 amino acids. The CDR3, as DNA: TGCAGCGTTAGCCGTCAAGTGGGGGGCGAGCAGTACTTC. Its translation: CSVSRQVGGEQYF.

The chain couples TRBV5-1 to TRBJ2-5, with TRBD2 as a possible D gene (7 bases). CDR3 length equals 14 residues. The germline CDR1 and CDR2 sequences are SGHRS and YFSETQ. Trimming shortened V by 4 bases and J by 4 bases, and 14 bases separated the two germline ends. CDR3: CASSLTGGPETQYF. CDR3 nucleotides: TGCGCCAGCAGCCTTACCGGGGGGCCAGAGACCCAGTACTTC.

There are a few counts of this clone. The chain is built from TRBV4-1 and TRBJ2-1; possibly TRBD2 for D (7 bases). This CDR3 comprises 16 residues. V shed 0 bases and J shed 2 bases, with 11 bases lying between them. The germline V gene encodes CDR1 MGHRA and CDR2 YSYEKL. CDR3 nucleotides: TGCGCCAGCAGCCAAGAACCGGGGGGCGCCTACAATGAGCAGTTCTTC. It encodes CASSQEPGGAYNEQFF.

The chain recombines TRBV10-1 with TRBJ2-2; the match to TRBD1 covers 9 bases. Germline values: CDR1 WNHNN, CDR2 SYGVQD (reference sequence). V dropped 5 bases and J dropped 6; count of bases not matched to a gene: 7. The CDR3 length is 15 residues. The CDR3 region is CASSLTGGFSGELFF. For the CDR3, the DNA is TGCGCCAGCAGTTTGACAGGGGGATTTTCCGGGGAGCTGTTTTTT.

This clone was detected once. The J gene is TRBJ1-2, the V gene TRBV30; no clear D. Trimming removed 2 bases from V and 0 bases from J, with 13 bases in between. CDR3 length equals 15 residues. Germline V lookup: CDR1 GTSNPN, CDR2 SVGIG (reference sequence). The CDR3 protein is CAWSPRGISNYGYTF. The CDR3 nucleotides read TGTGCCTGGAGTCCCAGAGGCATATCTAACTATGGCTACACCTTC. Full variable domain (missing parts from reference TRBV30 and TRBJ1-2): SQTIHQWPATLVQPVGSPLSLECTVEGTSNPNLYWYRQAAGRGLQLLFYSVGIGQISSEVPQNLSASRPQDRQFILSSKKLLLSDSGFYLCAWSPRGISNYGYTFGSGTRLTVV.

The chain carries TRBV4-1 and TRBJ1-2; no firm D call. Germline V gene data show CDR1 as MGHRA and CDR2 as YSYEKL. Trimming took off 0 bases at V and 2 bases at J, with 13 bases between the two ends. The CDR3 is made up of 16 amino acids. Here the CDR3 reads CASSQDLVRENYGYTF. DNA for the CDR3: TGCGCCAGCAGCCAAGATCTTGTCCGGGAAAACTATGGCTACACCTTC.

V gene TRBV19 combines with J gene TRBJ1-5; the D gene is possibly TRBD1 (5 bases). With 1 base removed from V and 2 bases from J, the gap between germline ends came to 9 bases. The CDR3 is made up of 15 amino acids. Germline CDR1 LNHDA, CDR2 SQIVND (reference sequence). CDR3 in DNA: TGTGCCAGTAGTATAGCAGGGCTGGGCAATCAGCCCCAGCATTTT. It translates to CASSIAGLGNQPQHF.

The chain recombines TRBV19 with TRBJ2-1, with a possible D match to TRBD1 (5 bases). The germline gives CDR1 LNHDA, CDR2 SQIVND (reference sequence). The germline V and J ends were trimmed by 3 bases and 1 base, with 10 bases remaining between them. The CDR3 is made up of 15 amino acids. This chain's CDR3 is CASSIDRASYNEQFF. CDR3 coding DNA: TGTGCCAGTAGTATCGACAGAGCTTCCTACAATGAGCAGTTCTTC.

The genes are TRBV7-9 and TRBJ1-3; D is perhaps TRBD1 (5 bases). The germline V gene encodes CDR1 SEHNR and CDR2 FQNEAQ (reference sequence). Between the trimmed V and J ends, which lost 5 bases and 8 bases, there was a span of 16 bases. The CDR3 covers 14 residues. The CDR3: CASSGSGRADTIYF. CDR3 bases: TGTGCCAGCAGCGGCAGTGGCAGGGCAGACACCATATATTTT.

V is TRBV7-8 and J is TRBJ2-3, with TRBD1 as a possible D gene (5 bases). The CDR3 is 18 residues long. The V gene's germline CDR1 is SGHVS and CDR2 FQNEAQ. The V gene lost 4 bases and the J gene lost 5 bases, with 25 bases spanning the gap. CDR3: CASSYYLRQRGRRDTQYF. The CDR3 DNA sequence: TGTGCCAGCAGCTACTATCTTCGACAGAGAGGACGTCGAGATACGCAGTATTTT.

V and J are TRBV18 and TRBJ2-7; 7 nucleotides align to TRBD1. This CDR3 is 12 amino acids long. Germline assignment: CDR1 KGHSH and CDR2 LQKENI. Trimming cost V 8 bases and J 3 bases; bases outside gene matches: 4. The CDR3 sequence is CASTTGYYEQYF. In DNA, the CDR3 is TGTGCCAGCACGACAGGGTACTACGAGCAGTACTTC.

This chain joins TRBV18 and TRBJ2-7; a weak D match, TRBD1 (7 bases). Germline V gives CDR1 KGHSH, CDR2 LQKENI. V was shortened by 4 bases and J by 0 bases, with 13 bases between the two germline ends. The CDR3 covers 15 residues. The CDR3, as DNA: TGTGCCAGCTCACTCGCGGGACAGTCCTCCTACGAGCAGTACTTC. Encoded protein: CASSLAGQSSYEQYF.

The CDR3 DNA follows: TGTGCCAGCAGCCCCCCCCGACAGGGTGGCTACACCTTC. It is translated as CASSPPRQGGYTF. The gene calls are TRBV6-5 and TRBJ1-2; the match to TRBD1 covers 7 bases. This CDR3 has 13 amino acids. Germline V CDR1 and CDR2: MNHEY, SVGAGI. V lost 6 bases, J lost 7 bases, and 8 bases stayed unmatched.

The chain uses TRBV6-5 and TRBJ2-1, with 7 positions matching TRBD2. The germline V gene has CDR1 MNHEY and CDR2 SVGAGI. Trimming took 0 bases from V and 5 from J; bases not matched to a gene: 7. CDR3 length equals 16 residues. CDR3 nucleotide sequence: TGTGCCAGCAGTTACTCGGGCGGGAGAATTAACAATGAGCAGTTCTTC. This gives the protein CASSYSGGRINNEQFF.